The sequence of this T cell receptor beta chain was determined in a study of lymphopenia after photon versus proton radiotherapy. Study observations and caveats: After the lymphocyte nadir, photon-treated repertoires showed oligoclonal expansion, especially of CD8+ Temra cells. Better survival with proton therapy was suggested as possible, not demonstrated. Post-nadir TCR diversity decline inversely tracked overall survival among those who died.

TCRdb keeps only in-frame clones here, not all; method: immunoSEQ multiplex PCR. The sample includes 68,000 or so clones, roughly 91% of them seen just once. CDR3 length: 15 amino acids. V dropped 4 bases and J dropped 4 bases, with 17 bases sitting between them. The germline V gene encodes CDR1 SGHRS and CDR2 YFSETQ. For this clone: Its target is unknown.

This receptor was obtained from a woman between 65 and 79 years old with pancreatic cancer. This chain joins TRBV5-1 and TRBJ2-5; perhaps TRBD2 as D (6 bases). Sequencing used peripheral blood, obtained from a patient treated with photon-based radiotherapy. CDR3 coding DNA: TGCGCCAGCAGCGCAACTAGCCCGGGAGCAGAGACCCAGTACTTC. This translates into CASSATSPGAETQYF.